The 14 T cell receptor beta chains presented below share a single source sample, sequenced in a study of blood T cell repertoires in COVID-19. Assay: immunoSEQ multiplex PCR; the TCRdb copy retains only in-frame clones and omits some. The sample records approximately 100,000 clones, about nine tenths being singletons. Specimen: peripheral blood. Receptors were obtained from a human donor in a cohort sampled during active COVID-19.

This clone was seen only once. The J gene is TRBJ1-1, the V gene TRBV4-2, with a tentative D call TRBD1 (5 bases). CDR3 size: 16 residues. Germline CDR1 and CDR2: LGHNA and YNFKEQ. Deletions cut 4 bases from V and 5 bases from J, with 20 bases between. The CDR3 DNA sequence: TGTGCCAGCAGCCGAAAACCTGGGGGGGATGGGACTGAAGCTTTCTTT. Protein: CASSRKPGGDGTEAFF.

V usage is TRBV5-1 and J usage is TRBJ1-2; TRBD1 is a possible D gene (5 bases). In germline, CDR1 is SGHRS, CDR2 YFSETQ. The CDR3 length is 14 residues. The V gene lost 2 bases and the J gene lost 4 bases, with 12 bases spanning the gap. This CDR3 reads CASSFGQGTYGYTF. The CDR3, as DNA: TGCGCCAGCAGCTTCGGTCAGGGTACCTATGGCTACACCTTC.

The chain has TRBV7-3 and TRBJ2-2; TRBD1 aligns across 7 bases. CDR3 size: 15 residues. Germline lookup yields CDR1 SGHTA and CDR2 FQGTGA. Germline trimming cut 5 bases from V and 6 bases from J; bases unmatched to any gene: 9. CDR3 coding DNA: TGTGCCAGCAGCCTACTCACGACAGGGCCCGGGGAGCTGTTTTTT. Residues: CASSLLTTGPGELFF.

This clone occurred once. This CDR3 is CASSQEARPDTEAFF. The CDR3 DNA is TGTGCCAGCAGCCAAGAAGCCAGGCCAGACACTGAAGCTTTCTTT. The chain has TRBV4-2 and TRBJ1-1, with unresolved D. The germline V gene has CDR1 LGHNA and CDR2 YNFKEQ. The CDR3 spans 15 residues. Trimming pared 0 bases from V and 3 bases from J, leaving 11 bases between.

The V and J genes are TRBV5-6 and TRBJ2-1; 8 positions match TRBD1. The V segment lost 4 bases and the J segment 4 bases; nucleotides outside the gene matches: 16. CDR3 size: 18 residues. Germline V gene sequence: CDR1 SGHDT, CDR2 YYEEEE. The CDR3 DNA follows: TGTGCCAGCAGCATAAGAACCAGGGGGCGAACTTCTTACAATGAGCAGTTCTTC. This gives the protein CASSIRTRGRTSYNEQFF. The full variable domain, in which reference TRBV5-6 and TRBJ2-1 provide the parts outside the CDR3, is DAGVTQSPTHLIKTRGQQVTLRCSPKSGHDTVSWYQQALGQGPQFIFQYYEEEERQRGNFPDRFSGHQFPNYSSELNVNALLLGDSALYLCASSIRTRGRTSYNEQFFGPGTRLTVL.

The V and J genes are TRBV4-1 and TRBJ2-7; no definite D call. The CDR3 totals 15 residues. Germline assignment: CDR1 MGHRA and CDR2 YSYEKL. Trimming left V 1 base short and J 2 bases short, with 12 bases between. For the CDR3, the DNA is TGCGCCAGCAGCCAAGGACGAGGCATGACCTACGAGCAGTACTTC. Translation gives CASSQGRGMTYEQYF.

This chain links TRBV5-1 with TRBJ2-3, with a weak D call TRBD2 (6 bases). CDR3 length: 13 residues. The V gene lost 4 bases and the J gene lost 2 bases, with 8 bases spanning the gap. Germline CDR1 SGHRS, CDR2 YFSETQ. The CDR3 DNA reads as TGCGCCAGCAGCCGGGACTTCACAGATACGCAGTATTTT. Translated: CASSRDFTDTQYF. Using reference TRBV5-1 and TRBJ2-3 for the parts outside the CDR3, the full variable domain is KAGVTQTPRYLIKTRGQQVTLSCSPISGHRSVSWYQQTPGQGLQFLFEYFSETQRNKGNFPGRFSGRQFSNSRSEMNVSTLELGDSALYLCASSRDFTDTQYFGPGTRLTVL.

The chain carries TRBV2 and TRBJ1-1, with TRBD1 as a possible D gene (5 bases). Trimming took off 5 bases at V and 6 bases at J, with 19 bases between the two ends. This CDR3 spans 15 amino acids. Germline V gene data show CDR1 as SNHLY and CDR2 as FYNNEI. This chain's CDR3 is CASSSSRGGISEAFF. The CDR3 DNA sequence: TGTGCCAGCAGTTCTTCCCGGGGGGGAATCTCTGAAGCTTTCTTT.

This chain links TRBV6-5 with TRBJ1-2, with 8 bases identical to TRBD1. Germline values: CDR1 MNHEY, CDR2 SVGAGI. J lost 2 bases, V lost 4 bases, and 6 bases had no gene match. The CDR3 sequence is 15 residues long. The CDR3 loop is CASSLRTGLNYGYTF. The CDR3 bases are TGTGCCAGCAGTTTACGGACAGGGTTGAACTATGGCTACACCTTC.

The chain has TRBV12-3 or TRBV12-4 and TRBJ1-1; weak D call: TRBD1 (6 bases). With 2 bases removed from V and 5 bases from J, the gap between germline ends came to 9 bases. The CDR3 extends over 13 amino acids. CDR3 sequence (DNA): TGTGCCAGCAGTTTAAAGGGGGGGACTGAAGCTTTCTTT. This gives the protein CASSLKGGTEAFF.

This chain connects TRBV5-1 to TRBJ2-2; TRBD2 matches 10 bases. Losses at the gene ends were 4 bases for V and 6 bases for J; bases not matched to a gene: 15. Germline CDR1 and CDR2: SGHRS and YFSETQ. The CDR3 is 18 amino acids. DNA for the CDR3: TGCGCCAGCAGCCCTGGACTAGCGGTCCCCATTCCCCCCGGGGAGCTGTTTTTT. This gives the protein CASSPGLAVPIPPGELFF.

The chain uses TRBV19 and TRBJ2-2; D is undetermined. This CDR3 comprises 14 residues. The germline V gene has CDR1 LNHDA and CDR2 SQIVND (reference sequence). V dropped 5 bases and J dropped 2 bases, with 9 bases sitting between them. The CDR3: CASSDLVNTGELFF. The CDR3 nucleotides read TGTGCCAGTAGTGATCTAGTCAACACCGGGGAGCTGTTTTTT.

The chain is built from TRBV5-1 and TRBJ1-6; D is unresolved. The CDR3 runs 15 residues. CDR1 is SGHRS, CDR2 YFSETQ, per germline. The V gene lost 0 bases and the J gene lost 3 bases, with 7 bases spanning the gap. The CDR3: CASSLGEGYNSPLHF. CDR3 DNA: TGCGCCAGCAGCTTGGGAGAGGGCTATAATTCACCCCTCCACTTT.

This clone was observed a handful of times. This chain uses TRBV29-1 with TRBJ2-1; 9 bases are a match to TRBD2. V lost 6 bases and J lost 2; bases outside the gene matches: 8. CDR3 length: 15 residues. Per germline, CDR1 SQVTM and CDR2 ANQGSEA. The DNA for the CDR3 is TGCAGCGTGGTTGGACTAGCGAGCGCCTACAATGAGCAGTTCTTC. This gives the protein CSVVGLASAYNEQFF.